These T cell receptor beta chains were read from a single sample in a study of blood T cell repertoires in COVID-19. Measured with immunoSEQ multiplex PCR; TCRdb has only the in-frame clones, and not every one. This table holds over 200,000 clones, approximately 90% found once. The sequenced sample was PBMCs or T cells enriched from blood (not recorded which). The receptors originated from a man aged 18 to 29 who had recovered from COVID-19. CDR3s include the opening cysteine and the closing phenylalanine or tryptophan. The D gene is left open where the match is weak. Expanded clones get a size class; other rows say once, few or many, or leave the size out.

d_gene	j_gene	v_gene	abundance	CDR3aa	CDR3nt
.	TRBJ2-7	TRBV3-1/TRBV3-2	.	CASSQGNGLSYEQYF	TGTGCCAGCAGCCAAGGAAACGGACTATCCTACGAGCAGTACTTC
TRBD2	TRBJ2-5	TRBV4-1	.	CASSHGTSGKEETQYF	TGCGCCAGCAGCCACGGGACTAGCGGGAAGGAAGAGACCCAGTACTTC
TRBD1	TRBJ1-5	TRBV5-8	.	CASSPTGQGANQPQHF	TGTGCCAGCAGCCCTACTGGACAGGGGGCAAATCAGCCCCAGCATTTT
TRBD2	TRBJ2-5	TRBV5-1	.	CASSLATGLQETQYF	TGCGCCAGCAGCCTTGCGACGGGACTACAAGAGACCCAGTACTTC
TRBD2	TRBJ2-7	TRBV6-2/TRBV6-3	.	CASSYSLAGKSYEQYF	TGTGCCAGCAGTTACTCTTTAGCGGGGAAATCCTACGAGCAGTACTTC
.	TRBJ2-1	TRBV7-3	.	CASSSSSGQAASYNEQFF	TGTGCCAGCAGCAGCTCCTCAGGGCAGGCCGCATCCTACAATGAGCAGTTCTTC
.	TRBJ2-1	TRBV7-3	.	CASSLKRLASNEQFF	TGTGCCAGCAGCTTAAAGAGGCTAGCGAGCAATGAGCAGTTCTTC
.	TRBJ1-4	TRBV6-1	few	CASSDGGRPEKLFF	TGTGCCAGCAGTGACGGAGGGCGTCCTGAAAAACTGTTTTTT
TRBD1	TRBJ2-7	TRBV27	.	CASSSGTALGYEQYF	TGTGCCAGCAGTTCCGGGACAGCCTTGGGATACGAGCAGTACTTC
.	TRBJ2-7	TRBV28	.	CASSSPSSYEQYF	TGTGCCAGCAGTTCCCCCTCCAGTTACGAGCAGTACTTC
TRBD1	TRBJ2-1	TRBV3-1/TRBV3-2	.	CASSQLGGQGNNEQFF	TGTGCCAGCAGCCAATTAGGAGGACAGGGTAACAATGAGCAGTTCTTC
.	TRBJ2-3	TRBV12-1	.	CASSSGGGGRAFSTDTQYF	TGTGCCAGCAGCTCCGGGGGTGGCGGGAGGGCCTTTAGCACAGATACGCAGTATTTT
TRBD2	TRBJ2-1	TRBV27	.	CASSRFGTSGSNEQFF	TGTGCCAGCAGTCGATTTGGGACTAGCGGGAGTAATGAGCAGTTCTTC